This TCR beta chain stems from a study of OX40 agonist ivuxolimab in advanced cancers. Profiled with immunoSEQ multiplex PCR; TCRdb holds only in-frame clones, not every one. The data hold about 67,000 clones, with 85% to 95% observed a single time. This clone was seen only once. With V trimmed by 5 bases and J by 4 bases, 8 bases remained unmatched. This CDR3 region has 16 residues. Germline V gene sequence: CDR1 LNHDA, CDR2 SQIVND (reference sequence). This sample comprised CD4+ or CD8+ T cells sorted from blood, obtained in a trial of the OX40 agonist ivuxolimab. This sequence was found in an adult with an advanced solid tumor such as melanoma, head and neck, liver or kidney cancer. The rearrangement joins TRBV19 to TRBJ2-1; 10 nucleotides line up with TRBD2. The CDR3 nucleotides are TGTGCCAGTAGTTGGACAGCGGGAGGGGGGTACAATGAGCAGTTCTTC. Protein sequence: CASSWTAGGGYNEQFF.